This TCR beta chain was captured by sequencing in a study of Ad26.COV2.S vaccination and SARS-CoV-2 variants. Measured with immunoSEQ multiplex PCR; TCRdb has only the in-frame clones, and not every one. Of more than 300,000 clones in the sample, about 86% are singletons; the top ten hold under 2%. Noted treatment: over 15 received Ad26.COV2.S at low or high dose, single or two shots; a few received placebo; per-sample allocation not given. It was on day 63 after the first vaccine or placebo injection that samples were taken. The V and J ends lost 4 bases and 3 bases respectively, with 10 bases between them. Germline V gene lookup returns CDR1 GTSNPN and CDR2 SVGIG (reference sequence). CDR3 length: 12 amino acids.

The sample in question was peripheral blood, obtained in a trial of Ad26.COV2.S vaccine versus placebo. This receptor was obtained from a person aged 18-65 years who received the Ad26.COV2.S COVID-19 vaccine or a placebo. The chain carries TRBV30 and TRBJ2-7, with unresolved D. The CDR3 is CAWTKGGYEQYF. The CDR3 DNA reads as TGTGCCTGGACGAAGGGTGGCTACGAGCAGTACTTC.